This T cell receptor (beta chain) comes out of a study of immune evolution from preneoplasia to lung adenocarcinoma. Nucleic acids came from premalignant or tumor cells enriched by macro-dissection. Regarding this clone: The antigen is undetermined.

Study outcomes and limitations: Top clone share appeared to fall from AAH through AIS, MIA, adenocarcinoma.

This CDR3 contains 13 residues. Trimming removed 8 bases at V and 5 bases at J, with 16 bases between. Germline CDR1 is SEHNR and CDR2 is FQNEAQ (reference sequence). The method was immunoSEQ multiplex PCR; TCRdb's version includes in-frame clones alone and lacks a portion of them. Among about 6,500 clones listed, approximately 88% were seen once. The sample was FFPE lung adenocarcinoma in situ tissue. This TCR derives from an older donor with lung adenocarcinoma. The chain has TRBV7-9 and TRBJ2-7; no firm D call. The CDR3 bases are TGTGCCAGCGGCGCAAGTGGGAAGCACGAGCAGTACTTC. It translates to CASGASGKHEQYF.